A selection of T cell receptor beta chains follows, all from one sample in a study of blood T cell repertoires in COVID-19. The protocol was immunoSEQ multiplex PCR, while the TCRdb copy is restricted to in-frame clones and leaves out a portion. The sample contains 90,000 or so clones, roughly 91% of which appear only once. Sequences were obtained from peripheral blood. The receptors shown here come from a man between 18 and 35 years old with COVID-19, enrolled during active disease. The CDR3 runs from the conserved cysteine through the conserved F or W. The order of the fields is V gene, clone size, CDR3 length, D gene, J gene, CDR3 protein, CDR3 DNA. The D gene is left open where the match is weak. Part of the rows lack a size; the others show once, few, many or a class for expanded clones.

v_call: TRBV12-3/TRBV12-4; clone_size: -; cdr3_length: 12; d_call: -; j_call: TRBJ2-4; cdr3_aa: CASSSAKNIQYF; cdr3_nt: TGTGCCAGCAGTTCGGCCAAAAACATTCAGTACTTC
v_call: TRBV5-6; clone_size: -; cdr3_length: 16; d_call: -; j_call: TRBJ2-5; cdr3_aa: CASSRGGVGDQETQYF; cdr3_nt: TGTGCCAGCAGCCGAGGAGGGGTAGGGGACCAAGAGACCCAGTACTTC
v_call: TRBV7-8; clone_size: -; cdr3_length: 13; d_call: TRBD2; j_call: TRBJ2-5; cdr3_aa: CASSLGGWETQYF; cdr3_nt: TGTGCCAGCAGCCTGGGGGGGTGGGAGACCCAGTACTTC
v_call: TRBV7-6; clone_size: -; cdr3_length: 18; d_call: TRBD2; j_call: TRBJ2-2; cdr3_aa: CASSSRGGLAGAAGELFF; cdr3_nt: TGTGCCAGCAGCTCACGGGGGGGACTAGCGGGAGCGGCCGGGGAGCTGTTTTTT
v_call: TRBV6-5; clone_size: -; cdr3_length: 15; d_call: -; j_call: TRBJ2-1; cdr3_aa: CASSYSNLASNEQFF; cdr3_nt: TGTGCCAGCAGTTACTCAAACCTAGCGAGTAATGAGCAGTTCTTC
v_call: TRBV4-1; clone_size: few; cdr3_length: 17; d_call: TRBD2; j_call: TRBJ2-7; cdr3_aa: CASSQVMPGLGSYEQYF; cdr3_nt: TGCGCCAGCAGCCAAGTTATGCCGGGACTAGGGTCCTACGAGCAGTACTTC
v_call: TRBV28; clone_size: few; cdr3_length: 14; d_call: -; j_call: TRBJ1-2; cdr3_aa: CASRIYGGSYGYTF; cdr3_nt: TGTGCCAGCAGAATCTATGGGGGGTCCTATGGCTACACCTTC
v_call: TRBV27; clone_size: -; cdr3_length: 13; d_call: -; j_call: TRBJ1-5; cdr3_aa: CASSPGSNQPQHF; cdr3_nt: TGTGCCAGCAGTCCCGGTAGCAATCAGCCCCAGCATTTT
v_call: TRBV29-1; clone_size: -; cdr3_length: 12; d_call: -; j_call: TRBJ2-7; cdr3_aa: CSVTTGSYEQYF; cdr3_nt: TGCAGCGTTACGACTGGCTCCTACGAGCAGTACTTC
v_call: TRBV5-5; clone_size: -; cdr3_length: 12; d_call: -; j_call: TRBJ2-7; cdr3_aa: CASSFQGYEQYF; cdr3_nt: TGTGCCAGCAGCTTTCAGGGTTACGAGCAGTACTTC
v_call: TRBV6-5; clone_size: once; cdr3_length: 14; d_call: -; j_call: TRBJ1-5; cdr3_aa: CASLPKGVAQPQHF; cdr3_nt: TGTGCCAGCCTACCCAAGGGGGTTGCTCAGCCCCAGCATTTT
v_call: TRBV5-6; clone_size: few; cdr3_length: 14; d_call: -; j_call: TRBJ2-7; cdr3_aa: CASSSDTLSYEQYF; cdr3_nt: TGTGCCAGCAGCTCGGACACCCTCTCCTACGAGCAGTACTTC
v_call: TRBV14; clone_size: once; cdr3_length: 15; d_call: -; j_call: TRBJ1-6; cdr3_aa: CASSQGLGGESPLHF; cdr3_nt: TGTGCCAGCAGCCAAGGACTCGGCGGAGAGTCACCCCTCCACTTT
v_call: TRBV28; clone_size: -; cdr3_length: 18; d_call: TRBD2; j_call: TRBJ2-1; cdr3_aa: CASSLEAGLAGPNNEQFF; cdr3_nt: TGTGCCAGCAGTTTAGAAGCCGGACTAGCGGGACCGAACAATGAGCAGTTCTTC
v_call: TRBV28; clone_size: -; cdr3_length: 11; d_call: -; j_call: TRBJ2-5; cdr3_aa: CASNSLETQYF; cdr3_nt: TGTGCCAGCAACTCTCTCGAGACCCAGTACTTC
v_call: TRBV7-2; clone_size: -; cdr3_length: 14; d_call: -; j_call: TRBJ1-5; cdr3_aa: CASSLDGSNQPQHF; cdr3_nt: TGTGCCAGCAGCTTAGACGGTAGCAATCAGCCCCAGCATTTT
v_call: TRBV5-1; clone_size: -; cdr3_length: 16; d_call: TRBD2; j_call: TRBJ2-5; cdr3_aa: CASSPFLGGSPETQYF; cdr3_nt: TGCGCCAGCAGCCCCTTTTTGGGCGGGAGCCCAGAGACCCAGTACTTC
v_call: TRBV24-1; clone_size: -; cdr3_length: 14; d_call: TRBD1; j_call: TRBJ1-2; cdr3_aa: CATSDLNRGYGYTF; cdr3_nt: TGTGCCACCAGTGATTTGAACAGGGGCTATGGCTACACCTTC
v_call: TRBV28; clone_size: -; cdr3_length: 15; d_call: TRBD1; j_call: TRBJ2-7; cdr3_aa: CASSLRDRGRGEQYF; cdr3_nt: TGTGCCAGCAGCCTACGGGACAGGGGGCGCGGCGAGCAGTACTTC
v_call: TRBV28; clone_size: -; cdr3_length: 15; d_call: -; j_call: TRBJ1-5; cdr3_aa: CASSSWGGSNQPQHF; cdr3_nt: TGTGCCAGCAGTTCCTGGGGAGGAAGCAATCAGCCCCAGCATTTT
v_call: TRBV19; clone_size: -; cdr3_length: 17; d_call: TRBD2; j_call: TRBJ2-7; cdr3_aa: CASSIEPSGGPTREQYF; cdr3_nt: TGTGCCAGTAGTATAGAACCGTCGGGAGGGCCAACGAGAGAGCAGTACTTC
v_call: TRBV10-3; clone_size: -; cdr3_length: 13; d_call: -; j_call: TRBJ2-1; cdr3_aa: CAISGPTNNEQFF; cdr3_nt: TGTGCCATCAGTGGGCCCACAAACAATGAGCAGTTCTTC
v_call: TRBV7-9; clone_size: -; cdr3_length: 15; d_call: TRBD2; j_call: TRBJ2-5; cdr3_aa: CASSSPRLAEETQYF; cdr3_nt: TGTGCCAGCAGCTCCCCCAGACTAGCGGAAGAGACCCAGTACTTC
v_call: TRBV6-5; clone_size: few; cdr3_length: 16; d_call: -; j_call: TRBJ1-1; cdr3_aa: CASSYSIGSTGGEAFF; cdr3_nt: TGTGCCAGCAGTTACTCGATAGGCAGCACTGGAGGAGAAGCTTTCTTT
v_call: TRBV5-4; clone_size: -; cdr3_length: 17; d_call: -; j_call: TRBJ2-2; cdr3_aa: CASSLGQGDLNTGELFF; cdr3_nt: TGTGCCAGCAGCTTGGGGCAGGGGGACTTGAACACCGGGGAGCTGTTTTTT
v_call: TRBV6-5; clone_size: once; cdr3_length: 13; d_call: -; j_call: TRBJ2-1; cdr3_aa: CASRRRSDPSKFF; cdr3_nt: TGTGCCAGCAGGCGACGGAGCGACCCATCTAAGTTCTTC
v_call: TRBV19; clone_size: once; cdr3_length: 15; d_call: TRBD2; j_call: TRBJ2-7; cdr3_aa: CASRVAGGPGYEQYF; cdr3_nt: TGTGCCAGTAGAGTAGCGGGAGGGCCTGGCTACGAGCAGTACTTC
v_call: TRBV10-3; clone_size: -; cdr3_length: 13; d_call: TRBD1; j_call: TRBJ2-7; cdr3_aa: CAITGTGGYEQYF; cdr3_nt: TGTGCCATCACCGGGACAGGAGGCTACGAGCAGTACTTC
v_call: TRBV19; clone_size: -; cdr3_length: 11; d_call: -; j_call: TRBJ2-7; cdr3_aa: CASSISGEQYF; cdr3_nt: TGTGCCAGTAGTATATCCGGCGAGCAGTACTTC
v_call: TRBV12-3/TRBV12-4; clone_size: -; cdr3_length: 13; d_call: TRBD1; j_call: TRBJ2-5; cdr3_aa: CASSEQGVGTQYF; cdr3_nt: TGTGCCAGCAGTGAGCAGGGGGTTGGGACCCAGTACTTC
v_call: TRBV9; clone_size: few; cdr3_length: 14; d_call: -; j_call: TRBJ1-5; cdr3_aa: CASSGEGGRQPQHF; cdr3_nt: TGTGCCAGCAGCGGCGAAGGGGGTCGGCAGCCCCAGCATTTT
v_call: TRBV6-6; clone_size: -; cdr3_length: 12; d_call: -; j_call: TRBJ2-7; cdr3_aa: CASSSLPYEQYF; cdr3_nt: TGTGCCAGCAGTTCCCTCCCCTACGAGCAGTACTTC
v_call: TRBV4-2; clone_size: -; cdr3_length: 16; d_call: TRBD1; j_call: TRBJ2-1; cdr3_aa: CASSQERGDSTNEQFF; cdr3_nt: TGTGCCAGCAGCCAAGAAAGAGGGGACAGCACAAATGAGCAGTTCTTC
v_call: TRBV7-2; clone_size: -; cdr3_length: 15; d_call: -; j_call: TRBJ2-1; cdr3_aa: CASSHSRAAYNEQFF; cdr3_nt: TGTGCCAGCAGCCATTCGCGCGCCGCGTACAATGAGCAGTTCTTC
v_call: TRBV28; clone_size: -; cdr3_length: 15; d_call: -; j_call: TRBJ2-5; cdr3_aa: CASSSFAAGRETQYF; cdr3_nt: TGTGCCAGCAGTTCATTTGCAGCGGGCCGAGAGACCCAGTACTTC
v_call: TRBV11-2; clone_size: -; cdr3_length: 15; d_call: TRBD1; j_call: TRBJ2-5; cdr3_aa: CASSADREYQETQYF; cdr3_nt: TGTGCCAGCAGCGCGGACAGGGAATACCAAGAGACCCAGTACTTC
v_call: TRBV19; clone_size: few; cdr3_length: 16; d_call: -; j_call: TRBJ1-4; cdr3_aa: CASSPSRQAGKEKLLF; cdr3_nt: TGTGCCAGTAGTCCCTCTAGACAAGCGGGGAAAGAAAAACTGCTTTTT
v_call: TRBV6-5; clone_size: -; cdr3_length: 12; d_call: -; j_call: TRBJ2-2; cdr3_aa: CASSEQTGELFF; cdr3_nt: TGTGCCAGTAGCGAGCAGACCGGGGAGCTGTTTTTT
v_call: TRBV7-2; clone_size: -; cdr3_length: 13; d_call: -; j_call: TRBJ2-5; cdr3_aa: CASRTGGGETQYF; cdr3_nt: TGTGCCAGCAGGACAGGAGGTGGAGAGACCCAGTACTTC
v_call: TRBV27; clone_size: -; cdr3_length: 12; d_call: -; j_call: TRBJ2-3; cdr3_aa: CASSPFRDTQYF; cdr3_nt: TGTGCCTCCTCCCCGTTCCGAGATACGCAGTATTTT
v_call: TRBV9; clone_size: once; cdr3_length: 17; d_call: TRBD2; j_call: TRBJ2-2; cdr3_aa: CASSVSAGGMNTGELFF; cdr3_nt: TGTGCCAGCAGCGTTTCGGCGGGAGGGATGAACACCGGGGAGCTGTTTTTT
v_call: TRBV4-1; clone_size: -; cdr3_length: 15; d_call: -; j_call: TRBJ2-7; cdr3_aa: CASSQLVLYTYEQYF; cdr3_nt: TGCGCCAGCAGCCAACTGGTGTTATACACCTACGAGCAGTACTTC
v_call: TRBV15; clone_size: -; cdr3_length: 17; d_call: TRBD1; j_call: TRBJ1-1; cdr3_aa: CATSRERDRASGTEAFF; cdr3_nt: TGTGCCACCAGCAGAGAACGGGACAGGGCTTCGGGCACTGAAGCTTTCTTT
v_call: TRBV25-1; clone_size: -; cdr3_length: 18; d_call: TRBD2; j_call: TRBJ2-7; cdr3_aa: CASSGGLAGVPSIYEQYF; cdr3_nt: TGTGCCAGCAGTGGGGGACTAGCGGGAGTTCCCAGTATCTACGAGCAGTACTTC
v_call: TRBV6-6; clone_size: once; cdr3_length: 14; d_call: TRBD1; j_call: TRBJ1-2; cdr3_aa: CASSYETGGFGYTF; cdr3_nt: TGTGCCAGCAGTTACGAGACAGGGGGCTTTGGCTACACCTTC
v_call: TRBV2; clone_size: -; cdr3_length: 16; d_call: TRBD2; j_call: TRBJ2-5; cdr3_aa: CASSRSGGGAVETQYF; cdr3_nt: TGTGCCAGCAGCCGATCGGGAGGGGGAGCGGTAGAGACCCAGTACTTC
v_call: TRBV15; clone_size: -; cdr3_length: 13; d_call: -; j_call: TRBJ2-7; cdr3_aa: CATRIRGRYEQYF; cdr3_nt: TGTGCCACCAGGATTCGGGGGAGATACGAGCAGTACTTC
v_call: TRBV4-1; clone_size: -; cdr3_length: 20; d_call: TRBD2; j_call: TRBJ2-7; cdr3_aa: CASSQGWMGLAVLPGLEQYF; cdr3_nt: TGCGCCAGCAGCCAAGGGTGGATGGGACTAGCGGTTCTCCCAGGGCTCGAGCAGTACTTC
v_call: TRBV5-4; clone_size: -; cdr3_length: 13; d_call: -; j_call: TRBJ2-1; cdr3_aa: CASSFLLAREQFF; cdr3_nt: TGTGCCAGCAGCTTTCTCCTAGCACGGGAGCAGTTCTTC
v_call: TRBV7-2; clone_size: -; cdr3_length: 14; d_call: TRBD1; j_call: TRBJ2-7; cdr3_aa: CASSLAGGIYEQYF; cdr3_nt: TGTGCCAGCAGCTTAGCAGGGGGCATATACGAGCAGTACTTC
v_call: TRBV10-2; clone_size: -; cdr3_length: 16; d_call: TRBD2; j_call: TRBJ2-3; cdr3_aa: CASSSFSGRGKDTQYF; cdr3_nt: TGCGCCAGCAGTTCCTTTAGCGGGAGGGGTAAAGATACGCAGTATTTT
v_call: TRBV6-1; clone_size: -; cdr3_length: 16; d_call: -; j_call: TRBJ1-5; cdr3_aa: CASSEGSGFGNQPQHF; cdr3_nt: TGTGCCAGCAGTGAAGGTTCGGGGTTCGGCAATCAGCCCCAGCATTTT
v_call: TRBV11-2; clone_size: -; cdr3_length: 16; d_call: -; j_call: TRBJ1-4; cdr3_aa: CASSYRRGGTNEKLLF; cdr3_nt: TGTGCCAGCAGCTACCGGCGCGGGGGCACTAATGAAAAACTGCTTTTT
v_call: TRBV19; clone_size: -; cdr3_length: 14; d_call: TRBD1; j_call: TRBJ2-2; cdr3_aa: CASNQGAYTGELFF; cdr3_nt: TGTGCCAGTAACCAGGGGGCGTACACCGGGGAGCTGTTTTTT
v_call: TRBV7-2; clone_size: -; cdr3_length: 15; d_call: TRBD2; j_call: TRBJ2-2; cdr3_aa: CASSFSGMTTGELFF; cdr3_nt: TGTGCCAGCAGCTTTAGCGGGATGACGACCGGGGAGCTGTTTTTT
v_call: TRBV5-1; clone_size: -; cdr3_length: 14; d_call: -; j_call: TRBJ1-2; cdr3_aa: CASSPDTFTDGYTF; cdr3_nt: TGCGCCAGCAGCCCCGACACGTTTACAGATGGCTACACCTTC
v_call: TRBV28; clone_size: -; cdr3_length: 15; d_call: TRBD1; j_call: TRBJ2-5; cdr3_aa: CASSPNRGSQETQYF; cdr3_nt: TGTGCCAGCAGCCCAAACAGGGGATCCCAAGAGACCCAGTACTTC
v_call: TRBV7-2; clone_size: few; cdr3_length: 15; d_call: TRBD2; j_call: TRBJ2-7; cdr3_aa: CASSRTGTSGGEQYF; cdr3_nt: TGTGCCAGCAGCAGGACCGGGACTAGCGGGGGAGAGCAGTACTTC
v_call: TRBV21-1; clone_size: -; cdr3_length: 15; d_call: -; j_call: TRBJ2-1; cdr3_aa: CASGSPQGAQNEQFF; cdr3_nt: TGTGCCAGCGGCTCTCCACAGGGGGCACAGAATGAGCAGTTCTTC
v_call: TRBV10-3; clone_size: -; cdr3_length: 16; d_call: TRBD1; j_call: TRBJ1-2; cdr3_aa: CAISDPGQGRVYGYTF; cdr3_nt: TGTGCCATCAGTGATCCCGGACAGGGTCGGGTCTATGGCTACACCTTC